A selection of T cell receptor beta chains follows, all from one sample in a study of shared T cell receptors in the human thymus. Sequencing was performed with immunoSEQ multiplex PCR; in TCRdb, only in-frame clones are kept and a portion is missing. This sample yields 550,000 to 800,000 clones, of which over 75% are seen a single time; 0.0095% to 0.011% belongs to the top ten. Another study also made use of these data, one on human thymus T cells.

Sample: thymocytes. The origin of the receptors is a girl less than two years old with a congenital heart defect. The CDR3 runs from the conserved cysteine through the conserved F or W. A D gene is named only where the DNA matches it firmly. Only part of the rows carry a size: once, few, many, or a class if the clone is expanded.

v_gene	j_gene	d_gene	abundance	CDR3aa	CDR3nt
TRBV9	TRBJ2-1	.	.	CASSDGQSVYNEQFF	TGTGCCAGCAGCGACGGACAGTCTGTGTACAATGAGCAGTTCTTC
TRBV27	TRBJ2-1	TRBD2	.	CASSQRGGRDEQFF	TGTGCCAGCAGTCAGCGGGGGGGCCGCGATGAGCAGTTCTTC
TRBV5-1	TRBJ2-6	.	.	CASRRRDRSSGANVLTF	TGCGCCAGCAGGCGCAGAGACAGAAGTTCTGGGGCCAACGTCCTGACTTTC
TRBV7-9	TRBJ1-4	TRBD1	.	CASSLTGGEDEKLFF	TGTGCCAGCAGCTTAACAGGGGGCGAAGATGAAAAACTGTTTTTT
TRBV10-1	TRBJ1-2	.	.	CASSPTPTVPNYGYTF	TGCGCCAGCAGCCCCACCCCGACAGTTCCTAACTATGGCTACACCTTC
TRBV27	TRBJ2-7	.	.	CASSHNSGKRVSYEQYF	TGTGCCAGCAGCCACAACTCCGGGAAGAGGGTGTCCTACGAGCAGTACTTC
TRBV28	TRBJ1-1	.	.	CASSSPPLRAFF	TGTGCCAGCAGTTCCCCCCCCCTGCGCGCTTTCTTT
TRBV14	TRBJ2-7	.	.	CASSQDKGAYEQYF	TGTGCCAGCAGCCAAGATAAGGGAGCCTACGAGCAGTACTTC
TRBV7-9	TRBJ1-2	TRBD1	.	CASRSQGAGYTF	TGTGCCAGCAGAAGTCAGGGGGCTGGCTACACCTTC
TRBV29-1	TRBJ1-3	.	.	CSVGTLDANTIYF	TGCAGCGTTGGGACTTTAGACGCGAACACCATATATTTT
TRBV14	TRBJ1-1	.	.	CASSQLRVPTEAFF	TGTGCCAGCAGCCAATTGAGGGTCCCCACTGAAGCTTTCTTT
TRBV5-1	TRBJ1-6	.	.	CASSRRGVSYNSPLHF	TGCGCCAGCAGCCGCAGGGGTGTCTCCTATAATTCACCCCTCCACTTT
TRBV19	TRBJ1-4	.	once	CASRGHRNEKLFF	TGTGCCAGTAGGGGGCACCGGAATGAAAAACTGTTTTTT
TRBV27	TRBJ2-7	.	.	CASSPTPSYEQYF	TGTGCCAGCAGCCCGACACCCTCCTACGAGCAGTACTTC
TRBV25-1	TRBJ2-3	TRBD2	.	CASRLAKSTDTQYF	TGTGCCAGCAGACTAGCGAAAAGCACAGATACGCAGTATTTT
TRBV5-5	TRBJ2-7	.	few	CASSSGGTQNSYEQYF	TGTGCCAGCAGCTCGGGGGGCACACAGAACTCCTACGAGCAGTACTTC
TRBV5-1	TRBJ2-5	.	.	CASSLTGTGTQYF	TGCGCCAGCAGCTTGACAGGTACTGGGACCCAGTACTTC
TRBV5-1	TRBJ2-5	TRBD2	few	CASSRGIKTSGGKETQYF	TGCGCCAGCAGCCGGGGAATTAAGACTAGCGGGGGGAAAGAGACCCAGTACTTC
TRBV7-2	TRBJ1-6	.	.	CASRGGENSPLHF	TGTGCCAGCAGGGGCGGGGAAAATTCACCCCTCCACTTT
TRBV20-1	TRBJ2-7	.	.	CSGSGHEQYF	TGCAGTGGCAGCGGCCACGAGCAGTACTTC
TRBV15	TRBJ1-2	.	.	CATSRDPTGGFNYGYTF	TGTGCCACCAGCAGAGATCCCACGGGAGGGTTCAACTATGGCTACACCTTC
TRBV27	TRBJ2-3	.	few	CASSLKLNRDKATDTQYF	TGTGCCAGCAGTCTAAAATTAAACCGGGACAAAGCCACAGATACGCAGTATTTT
TRBV27	TRBJ2-1	.	.	CASSRGRVQSYNEQFF	TGTGCCAGCAGCCGAGGGCGGGTACAGTCGTACAATGAGCAGTTCTTC
TRBV7-9	TRBJ2-3	.	.	CASGLFNEDTQYF	TGTGCCAGTGGACTCTTTAACGAAGATACGCAGTATTTT
TRBV9	TRBJ2-1	TRBD2	.	CASSAPWASGANEQFF	TGTGCCAGCAGCGCCCCGTGGGCTAGCGGGGCTAATGAGCAGTTCTTC
TRBV10-3	TRBJ2-7	.	.	CAISAWAGECYEQYF	TGTGCCATCAGTGCTTGGGCAGGGGAGTGCTACGAGCAGTACTTC
TRBV28	TRBJ1-5	.	once	CASSLLSGLGQPQHF	TGTGCCAGCAGTTTACTATCAGGGTTGGGCCAGCCCCAGCATTTT
TRBV4-1	TRBJ2-3	.	.	CASSQRALSTDTQYF	TGCGCCAGCAGCCAGAGGGCGCTTAGCACAGATACGCAGTATTTT
TRBV6-5	TRBJ1-2	TRBD1	.	CASRGQNYGYTF	TGTGCCAGTAGGGGACAGAACTATGGCTACACTTTC
TRBV5-6	TRBJ2-7	.	.	CASSLDERFGEQYF	TGTGCCAGCAGCTTGGACGAGAGGTTTGGCGAGCAGTACTTC
TRBV10-2	TRBJ1-2	TRBD1	.	CASSETPGQGDGYTF	TGCGCCAGCAGCGAAACCCCCGGACAGGGAGATGGCTACACCTTC
TRBV28	TRBJ1-3	.	.	CASSSTGSSGNTIYF	TGTGCCAGCAGTTCCACAGGGAGCTCTGGAAACACCATATATTTT
TRBV7-9	TRBJ1-2	TRBD1	.	CASSFTRQGVSYGYTF	TGTGCCAGCAGCTTCACCAGACAGGGAGTGAGCTATGGCTACACCTTC
TRBV5-6	TRBJ1-4	.	.	CASSLAEAKGATNEKLFF	TGTGCCAGCAGCTTGGCCGAGGCCAAGGGAGCAACTAATGAAAAACTGTTTTTT
TRBV6-5	TRBJ2-1	.	.	CASSYGGPVNEQFF	TGTGCCAGCAGTTACGGAGGGCCCGTGAATGAGCAGTTCTTC
TRBV20-1	TRBJ1-4	.	.	CSADSEKLFF	TGCAGTGCGGACTCTGAAAAACTGTTTTTT
TRBV7-2	TRBJ2-3	TRBD2	.	CASAPGTSGTSTDTQYF	TGTGCCAGCGCACCCGGGACTAGCGGGACGAGCACAGATACGCAGTATTTT
TRBV15	TRBJ1-4	.	.	CATSCRRYGQIKLFF	TGTGCCACCAGCTGCCGCCGGTATGGACAGATAAAACTGTTTTTT
TRBV29-1	TRBJ2-7	.	.	CSGVFRVVSDYEQYF	TGCAGCGGGGTCTTCAGGGTCGTTTCCGACTACGAGCAGTACTTC
TRBV11-2	TRBJ1-6	.	.	CASSLGGRLFSNSPLHF	TGTGCCAGCAGCTTAGGGGGCCGGTTATTTTCCAATTCACCCCTCCACTTT
TRBV25-1	TRBJ2-7	.	.	CASSEPSAPRDISYEQYF	TGTGCCAGCAGTGAACCCTCCGCCCCGAGGGATATATCCTACGAGCAGTACTTC
TRBV6-1	TRBJ1-2	.	.	CASSEPGYPRGYTF	TGTGCCAGCAGTGAACCAGGGTATCCCAGGGGCTACACCTTC
TRBV6-6	TRBJ2-3	.	.	CASTLLGPEGDTQYF	TGTGCCAGCACTCTTTTGGGTCCGGAGGGAGATACGCAGTATTTT
TRBV5-1	TRBJ2-7	TRBD1	.	CASSLGQGEWVYEQYF	TGCGCCAGCAGCTTGGGACAGGGCGAATGGGTGTACGAGCAGTACTTC
TRBV6-7	TRBJ1-1	.	.	CARTGGVCDTEAFF	TGTGCCAGGACGGGGGGTGTATGTGACACTGAAGCTTTCTTT
TRBV7-7	TRBJ2-2	TRBD1	.	CASSPRQGANTGELFF	TGTGCTAGCAGTCCCCGACAGGGCGCGAACACCGGGGAGCTGTTTTTT
TRBV10-2	TRBJ2-2	.	few	CASSGRGWMGELFF	TGCGCCAGCAGTGGTAGGGGGTGGATGGGGGAGCTGTTTTTT
TRBV6-6	TRBJ1-2	.	once	CASSSHPADTYGYTF	TGTGCCAGCAGTTCCCACCCGGCGGACACCTATGGCTACACCTTC